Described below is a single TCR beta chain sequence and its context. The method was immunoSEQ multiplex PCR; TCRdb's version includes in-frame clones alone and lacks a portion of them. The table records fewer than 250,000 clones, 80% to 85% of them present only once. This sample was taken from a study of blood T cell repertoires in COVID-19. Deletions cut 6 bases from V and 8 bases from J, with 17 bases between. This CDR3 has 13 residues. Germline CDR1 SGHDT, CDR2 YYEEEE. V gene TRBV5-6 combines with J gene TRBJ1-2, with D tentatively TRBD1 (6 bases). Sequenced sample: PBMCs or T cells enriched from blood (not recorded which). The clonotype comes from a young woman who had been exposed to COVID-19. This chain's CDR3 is CASTKTGPFGYTF. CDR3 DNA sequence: TGTGCCAGCACAAAGACAGGCCCCTTCGGCTACACCTTC.